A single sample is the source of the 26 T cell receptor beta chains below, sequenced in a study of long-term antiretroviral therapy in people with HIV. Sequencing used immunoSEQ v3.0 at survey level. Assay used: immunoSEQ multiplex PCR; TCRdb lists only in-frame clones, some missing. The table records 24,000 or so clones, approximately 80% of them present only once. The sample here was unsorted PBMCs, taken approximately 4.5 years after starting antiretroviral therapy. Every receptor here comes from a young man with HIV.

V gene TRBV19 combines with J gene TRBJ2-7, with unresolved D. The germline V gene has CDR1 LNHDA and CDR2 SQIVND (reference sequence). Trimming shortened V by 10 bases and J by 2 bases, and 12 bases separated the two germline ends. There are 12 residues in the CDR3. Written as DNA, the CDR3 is TGTGCCACCCCGCGTCCCACCTACGAGCAGTACTTC. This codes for CATPRPTYEQYF. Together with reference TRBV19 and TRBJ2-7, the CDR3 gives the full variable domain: DGGITQSPKYLFRKEGQNVTLSCEQNLNHDAMYWYRQDPGQGLRLIYYSQIVNDFQKGDIAEGYSVSREKKESFPLTVTSAQKNPTAFYLCATPRPTYEQYFGPGTRLTVT.

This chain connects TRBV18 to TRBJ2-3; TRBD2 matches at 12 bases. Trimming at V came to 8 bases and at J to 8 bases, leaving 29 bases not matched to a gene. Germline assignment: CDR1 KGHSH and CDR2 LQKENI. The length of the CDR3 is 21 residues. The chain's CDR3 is CASRPRPTSGRGGPVYGTQYF. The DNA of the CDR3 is TGTGCCAGCCGACCGCGCCCGACTAGCGGGAGAGGAGGGCCGGTCTATGGTACGCAGTATTTT.

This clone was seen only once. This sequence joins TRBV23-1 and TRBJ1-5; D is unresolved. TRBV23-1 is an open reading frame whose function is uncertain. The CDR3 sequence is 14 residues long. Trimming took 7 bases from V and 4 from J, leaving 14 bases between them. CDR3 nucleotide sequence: TGCGCCAGCAATCTGGCTGACTTTAATCAGCCCCAGCATTTT. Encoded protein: CASNLADFNQPQHF.

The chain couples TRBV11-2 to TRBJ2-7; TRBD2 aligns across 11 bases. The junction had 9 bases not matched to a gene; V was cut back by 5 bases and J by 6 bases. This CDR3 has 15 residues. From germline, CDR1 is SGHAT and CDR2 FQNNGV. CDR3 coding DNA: TGTGCCAGCAGCCCAAGACTAGCGGGAACAACCGAGCAGTACTTC. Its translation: CASSPRLAGTTEQYF.

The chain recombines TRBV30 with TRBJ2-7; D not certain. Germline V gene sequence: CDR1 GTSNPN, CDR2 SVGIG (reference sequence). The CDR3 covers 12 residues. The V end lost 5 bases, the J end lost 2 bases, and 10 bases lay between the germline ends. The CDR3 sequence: CAWEDEAYEQYF. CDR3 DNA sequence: TGTGCCTGGGAGGACGAGGCCTACGAGCAGTACTTC.

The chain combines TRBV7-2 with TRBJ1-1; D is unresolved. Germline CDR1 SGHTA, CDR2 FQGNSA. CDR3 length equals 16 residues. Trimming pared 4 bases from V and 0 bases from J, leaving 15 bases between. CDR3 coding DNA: TGTGCCAGCAGCTCCGCCGGCCCTGGCATGAACACTGAAGCTTTCTTT. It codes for CASSSAGPGMNTEAFF.

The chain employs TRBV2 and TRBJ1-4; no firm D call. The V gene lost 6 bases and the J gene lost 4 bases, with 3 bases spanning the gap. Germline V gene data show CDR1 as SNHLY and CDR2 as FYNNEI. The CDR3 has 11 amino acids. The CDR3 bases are TGTGCCAGCAGGAATAATGAAAAACTGTTTTTT. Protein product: CASRNNEKLFF. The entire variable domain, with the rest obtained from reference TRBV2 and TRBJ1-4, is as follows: EPEVTQTPSHQVTQMGQEVILRCVPISNHLYFYWYRQILGQKVEFLVSFYNNEISEKSEIFDDQFSVERPDGSNFTLKIRSTKLEDSAMYFCASRNNEKLFFGSGTQLSVL.

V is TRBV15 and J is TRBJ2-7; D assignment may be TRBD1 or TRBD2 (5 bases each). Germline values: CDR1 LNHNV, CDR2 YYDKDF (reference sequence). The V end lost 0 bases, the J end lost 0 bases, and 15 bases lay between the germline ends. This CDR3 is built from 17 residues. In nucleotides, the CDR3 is TGTGCCACCAGCAGAGATTGGGCTGGGGGATACTCCTACGAGCAGTACTTC. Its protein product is CATSRDWAGGYSYEQYF. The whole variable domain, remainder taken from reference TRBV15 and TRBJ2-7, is DAMVIQNPRYQVTQFGKPVTLSCSQTLNHNVMYWYQQKSSQAPKLLFHYYDKDFNNEADTPDNFQSRRPNTSFCFLDIRSPGLGDTAMYLCATSRDWAGGYSYEQYFGPGTRLTVT.

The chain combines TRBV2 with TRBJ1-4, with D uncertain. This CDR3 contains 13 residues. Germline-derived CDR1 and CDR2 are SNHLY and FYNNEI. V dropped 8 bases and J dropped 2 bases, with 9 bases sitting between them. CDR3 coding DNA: TGTGCCAGCGCGGCTAATACTAATGAAAAACTGTTTTTT. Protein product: CASAANTNEKLFF. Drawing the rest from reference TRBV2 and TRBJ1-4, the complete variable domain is EPEVTQTPSHQVTQMGQEVILRCVPISNHLYFYWYRQILGQKVEFLVSFYNNEISEKSEIFDDQFSVERPDGSNFTLKIRSTKLEDSAMYFCASAANTNEKLFFGSGTQLSVL.

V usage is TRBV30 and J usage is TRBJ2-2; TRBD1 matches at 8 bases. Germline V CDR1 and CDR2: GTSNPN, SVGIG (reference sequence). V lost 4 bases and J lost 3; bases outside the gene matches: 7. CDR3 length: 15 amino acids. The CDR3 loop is CAWKGTGSDTGELFF. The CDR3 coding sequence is TGTGCCTGGAAAGGGACAGGCTCGGACACCGGGGAGCTGTTTTTT.

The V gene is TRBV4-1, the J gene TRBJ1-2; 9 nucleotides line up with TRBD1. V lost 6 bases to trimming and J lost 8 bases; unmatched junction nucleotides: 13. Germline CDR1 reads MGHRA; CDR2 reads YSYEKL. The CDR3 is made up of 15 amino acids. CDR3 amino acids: CASRVRWGQGGGYTF. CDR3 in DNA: TGCGCCAGCAGAGTTAGATGGGGACAGGGAGGAGGCTACACCTTC.

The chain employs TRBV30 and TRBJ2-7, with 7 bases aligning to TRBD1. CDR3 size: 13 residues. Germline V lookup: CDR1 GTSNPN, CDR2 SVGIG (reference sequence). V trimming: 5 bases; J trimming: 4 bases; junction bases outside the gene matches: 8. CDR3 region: CAWSTGQNYEQYF. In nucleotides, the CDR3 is TGTGCCTGGTCAACGGGACAGAATTACGAGCAGTACTTC.

The CDR3, as DNA: TGTGCCAGCAGTTACTCGGCCGGGGAGCTGTTTTTT. Translated, it gives CASSYSAGELFF. The chain combines TRBV6-5 with TRBJ2-2; D is unresolved. The germline V gene has CDR1 MNHEY and CDR2 SVGAGI. The V end was cut by 0 bases, the J end by 6 bases, with 2 bases between. CDR3 size: 12 residues.

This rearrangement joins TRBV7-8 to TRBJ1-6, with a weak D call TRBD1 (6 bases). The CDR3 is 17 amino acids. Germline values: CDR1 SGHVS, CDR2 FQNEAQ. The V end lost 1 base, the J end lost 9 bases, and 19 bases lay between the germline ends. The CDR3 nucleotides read TGTGCCAGCAGCTTAGTAAGTCGGTCAGGGGATGGTTCACCCCTCCACTTT. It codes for CASSLVSRSGDGSPLHF. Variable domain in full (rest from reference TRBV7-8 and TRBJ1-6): GAGVSQSPRYKVAKRGQDVALRCDPISGHVSLFWYQQALGQGPEFLTYFQNEAQLDKSGLPSDRFFAERPEGSVSTLKIQRTQQEDSAVYLCASSLVSRSGDGSPLHFGNGTRLTVT.

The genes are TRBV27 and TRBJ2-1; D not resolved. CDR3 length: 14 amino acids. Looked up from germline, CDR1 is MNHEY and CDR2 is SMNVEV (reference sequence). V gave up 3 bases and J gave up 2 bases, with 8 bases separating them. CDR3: CASSFKGPYNEQFF. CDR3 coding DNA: TGTGCCAGCAGTTTTAAGGGCCCCTACAATGAGCAGTTCTTC.

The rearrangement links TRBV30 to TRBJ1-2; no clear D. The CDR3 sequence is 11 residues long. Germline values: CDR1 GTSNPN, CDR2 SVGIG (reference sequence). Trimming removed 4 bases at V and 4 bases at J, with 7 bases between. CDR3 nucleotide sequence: TGTGCCTGGACCGTGGGCTATGGCTACACCTTC. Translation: CAWTVGYGYTF.

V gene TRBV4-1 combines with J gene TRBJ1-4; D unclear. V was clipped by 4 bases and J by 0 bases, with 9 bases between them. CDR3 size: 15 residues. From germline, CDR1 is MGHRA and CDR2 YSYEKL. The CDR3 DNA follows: TGCGCCAGCAGCCCAGACGGGGCAACTAATGAAAAACTGTTTTTT. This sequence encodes CASSPDGATNEKLFF.

CDR3 DNA: TGTGCCAGCAGGATCCCAGGGGGCGGTGGCTACACCTTC. Encoded protein: CASRIPGGGGYTF. V is TRBV28 and J is TRBJ1-2; 8 positions agree with TRBD1. The V and J ends lost 6 bases and 7 bases, in that order; junction bases with no gene match: 7. This CDR3 spans 13 amino acids. Looked up from germline, CDR1 is MDHEN and CDR2 is SYDVKM.

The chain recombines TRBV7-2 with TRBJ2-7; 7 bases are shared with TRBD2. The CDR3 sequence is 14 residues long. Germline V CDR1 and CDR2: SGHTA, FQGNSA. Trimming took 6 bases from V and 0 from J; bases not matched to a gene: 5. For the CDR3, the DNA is TGTGCCAGCAGTTCTACTAGCGCCTCCTACGAGCAGTACTTC. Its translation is CASSSTSASYEQYF.

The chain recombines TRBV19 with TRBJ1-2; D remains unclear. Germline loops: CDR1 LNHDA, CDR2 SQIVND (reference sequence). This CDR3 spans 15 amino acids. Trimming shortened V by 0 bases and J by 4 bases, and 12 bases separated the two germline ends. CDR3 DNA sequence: TGTGCCAGTAGTATAGAATCGGCCGGGGTCTATGGCTACACCTTC. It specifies CASSIESAGVYGYTF.

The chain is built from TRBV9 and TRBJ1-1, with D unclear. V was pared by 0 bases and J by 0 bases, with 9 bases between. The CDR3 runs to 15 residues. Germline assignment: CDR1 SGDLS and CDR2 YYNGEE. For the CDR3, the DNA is TGTGCCAGCAGCGTAGACCTTAGCATGAACACTGAAGCTTTCTTT. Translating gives CASSVDLSMNTEAFF.

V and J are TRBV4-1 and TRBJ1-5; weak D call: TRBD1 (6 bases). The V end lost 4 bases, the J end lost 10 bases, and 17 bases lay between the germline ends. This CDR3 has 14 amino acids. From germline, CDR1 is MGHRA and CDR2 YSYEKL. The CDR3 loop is CASSPGALWEPQHF. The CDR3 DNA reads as TGCGCCAGCAGCCCGGGGGCCTTGTGGGAACCCCAGCATTTT.

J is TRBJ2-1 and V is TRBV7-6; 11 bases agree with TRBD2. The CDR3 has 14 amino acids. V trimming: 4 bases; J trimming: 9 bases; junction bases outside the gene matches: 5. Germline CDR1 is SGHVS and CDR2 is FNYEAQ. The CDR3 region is CASSSTSGKGEQFF. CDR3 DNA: TGTGCCAGCAGCTCGACTAGCGGGAAGGGTGAGCAGTTCTTC.

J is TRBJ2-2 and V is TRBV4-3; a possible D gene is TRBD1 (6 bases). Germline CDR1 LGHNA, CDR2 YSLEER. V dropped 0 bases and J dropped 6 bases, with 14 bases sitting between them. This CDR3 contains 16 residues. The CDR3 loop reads CASSQENVRGPGELFF. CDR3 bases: TGCGCCAGCAGCCAAGAGAACGTCAGGGGCCCCGGGGAGCTGTTTTTT.

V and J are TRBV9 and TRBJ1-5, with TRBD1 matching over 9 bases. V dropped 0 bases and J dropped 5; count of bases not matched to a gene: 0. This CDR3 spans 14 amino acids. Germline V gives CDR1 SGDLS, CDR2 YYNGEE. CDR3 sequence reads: CASSVGDRDQPQHF. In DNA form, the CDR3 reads TGTGCCAGCAGCGTAGGGGACAGGGATCAGCCCCAGCATTTT.

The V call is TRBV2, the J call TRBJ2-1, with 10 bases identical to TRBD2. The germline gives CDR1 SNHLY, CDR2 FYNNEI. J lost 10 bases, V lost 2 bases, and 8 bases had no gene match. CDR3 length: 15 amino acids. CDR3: CASSEFSGGVQEQFF. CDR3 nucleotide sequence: TGTGCCAGCAGTGAATTCAGCGGGGGGGTACAAGAGCAGTTCTTC.